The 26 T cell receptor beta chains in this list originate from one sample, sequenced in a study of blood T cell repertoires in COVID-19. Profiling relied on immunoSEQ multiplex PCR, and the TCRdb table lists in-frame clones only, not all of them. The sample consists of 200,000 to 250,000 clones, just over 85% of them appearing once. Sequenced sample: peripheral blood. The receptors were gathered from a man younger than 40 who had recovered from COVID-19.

In DNA form, the CDR3 reads TGTGCCAGCAGTGAACAGGGGGACGACTATGGCTACACCTTC. Translation gives CASSEQGDDYGYTF. The chain carries TRBV2 and TRBJ1-2; TRBD1 aligns across 7 bases. Germline V gene lookup returns CDR1 SNHLY and CDR2 FYNNEI. The CDR3 is 14 residues long. V gave up 2 bases and J gave up 3 bases; unmatched junction bases: 3.

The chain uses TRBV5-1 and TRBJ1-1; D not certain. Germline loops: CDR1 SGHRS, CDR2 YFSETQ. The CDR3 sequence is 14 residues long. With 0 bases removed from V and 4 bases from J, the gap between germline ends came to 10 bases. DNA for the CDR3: TGCGCCAGCAGCTTGGAAGGAGGGAGCACTGAAGCTTTCTTT. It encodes CASSLEGGSTEAFF.

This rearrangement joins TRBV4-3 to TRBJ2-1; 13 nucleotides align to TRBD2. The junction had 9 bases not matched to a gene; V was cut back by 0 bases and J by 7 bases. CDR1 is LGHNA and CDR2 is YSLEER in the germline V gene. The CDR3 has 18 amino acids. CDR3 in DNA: TGCGCCAGCAGCCAAGATACAAAACTAGCGGGGGGGCCTAATGAGCAGTTCTTC. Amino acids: CASSQDTKLAGGPNEQFF.

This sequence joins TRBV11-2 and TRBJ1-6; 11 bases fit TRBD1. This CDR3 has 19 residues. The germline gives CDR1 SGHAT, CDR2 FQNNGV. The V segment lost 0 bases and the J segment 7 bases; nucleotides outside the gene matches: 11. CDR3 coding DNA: TGTGCCAGCAGCTTAGAGGATTTAGGGACAGGGGGAACCAATTCACCCCTCCACTTT. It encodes CASSLEDLGTGGTNSPLHF.

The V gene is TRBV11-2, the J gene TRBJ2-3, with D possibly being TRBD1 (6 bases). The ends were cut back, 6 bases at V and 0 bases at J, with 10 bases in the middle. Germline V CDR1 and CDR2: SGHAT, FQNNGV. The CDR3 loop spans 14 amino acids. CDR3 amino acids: CASRRGISTDTQYF. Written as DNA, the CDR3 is TGTGCCAGCAGGAGGGGGATTAGCACAGATACGCAGTATTTT.

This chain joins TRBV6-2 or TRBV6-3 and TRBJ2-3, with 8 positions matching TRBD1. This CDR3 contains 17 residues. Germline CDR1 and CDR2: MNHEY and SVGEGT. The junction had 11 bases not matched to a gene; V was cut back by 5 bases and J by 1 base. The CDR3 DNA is TGTGCCAGCAGTCGGACAGGGTTCGGGTTTGGCACAGATACGCAGTATTTT. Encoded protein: CASSRTGFGFGTDTQYF.

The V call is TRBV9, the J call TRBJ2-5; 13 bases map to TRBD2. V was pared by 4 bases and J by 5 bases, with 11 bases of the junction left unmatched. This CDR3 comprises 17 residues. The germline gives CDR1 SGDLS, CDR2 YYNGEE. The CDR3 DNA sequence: TGTGCCAGCAGCCATGGGGAAGAGGGACTAGCGGGGGAGACCCAGTACTTC. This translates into CASSHGEEGLAGETQYF.

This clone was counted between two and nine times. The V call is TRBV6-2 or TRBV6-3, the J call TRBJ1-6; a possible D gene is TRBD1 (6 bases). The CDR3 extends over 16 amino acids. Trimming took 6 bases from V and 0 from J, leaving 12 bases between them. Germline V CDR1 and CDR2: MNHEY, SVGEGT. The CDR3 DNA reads TGTGCCAGCAGCCTAACAGGGAGCTCCTATAATTCACCCCTCCACTTT. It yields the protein CASSLTGSSYNSPLHF.

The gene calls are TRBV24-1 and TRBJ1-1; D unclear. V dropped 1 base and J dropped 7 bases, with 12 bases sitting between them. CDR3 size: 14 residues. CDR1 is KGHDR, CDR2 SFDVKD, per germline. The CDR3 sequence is CATSDFRGTREAFF. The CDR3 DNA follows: TGTGCCACCAGTGATTTTAGAGGAACCCGTGAAGCTTTCTTT.

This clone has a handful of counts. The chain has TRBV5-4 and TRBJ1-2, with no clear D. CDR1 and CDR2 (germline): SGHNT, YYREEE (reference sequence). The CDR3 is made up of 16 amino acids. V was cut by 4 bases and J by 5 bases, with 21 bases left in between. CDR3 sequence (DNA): TGTGCCAGCAGCCCCCGGGGTTCTCCGGGAGGGTATGGCTACACCTTC. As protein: CASSPRGSPGGYGYTF.

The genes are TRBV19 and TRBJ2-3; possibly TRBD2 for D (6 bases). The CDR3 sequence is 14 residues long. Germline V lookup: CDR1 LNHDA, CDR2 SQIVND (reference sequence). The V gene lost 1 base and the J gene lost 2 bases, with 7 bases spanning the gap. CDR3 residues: CASSIGTTTDTQYF. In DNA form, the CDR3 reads TGTGCCAGTAGTATAGGGACTACCACAGATACGCAGTATTTT.

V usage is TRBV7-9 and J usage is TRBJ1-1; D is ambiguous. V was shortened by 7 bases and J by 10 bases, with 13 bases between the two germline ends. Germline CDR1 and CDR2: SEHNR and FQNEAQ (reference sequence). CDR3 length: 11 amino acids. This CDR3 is CASTPEVAAFF. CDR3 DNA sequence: TGTGCCAGCACTCCCGAGGTTGCAGCTTTCTTT.

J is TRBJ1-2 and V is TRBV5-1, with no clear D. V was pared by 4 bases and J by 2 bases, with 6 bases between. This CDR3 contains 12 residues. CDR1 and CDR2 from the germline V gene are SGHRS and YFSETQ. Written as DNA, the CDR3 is TGCGCCAGCAGCCCTCAGAACTATGGCTACACCTTC. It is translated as CASSPQNYGYTF.

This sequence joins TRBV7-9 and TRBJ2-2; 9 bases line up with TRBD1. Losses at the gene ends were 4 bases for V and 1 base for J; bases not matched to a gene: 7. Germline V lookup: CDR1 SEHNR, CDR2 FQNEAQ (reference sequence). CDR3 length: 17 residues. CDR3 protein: CASSSPPGQGNTGELFF. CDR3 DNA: TGTGCCAGCAGCTCACCACCGGGACAGGGGAACACCGGGGAGCTGTTTTTT.

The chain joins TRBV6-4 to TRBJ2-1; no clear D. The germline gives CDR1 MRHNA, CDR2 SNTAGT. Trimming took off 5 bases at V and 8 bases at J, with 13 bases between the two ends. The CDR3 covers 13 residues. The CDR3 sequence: CASSYEARDEQFF. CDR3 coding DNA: TGTGCCAGCAGTTATGAAGCACGAGATGAGCAGTTCTTC.

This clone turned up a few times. CDR3 in amino acids: CASSQQDRDGYTF. CDR3 DNA: TGTGCCAGCAGCCAACAGGACAGGGATGGCTACACCTTC. The V call is TRBV4-2, the J call TRBJ1-2, with 8 bases identical to TRBD1. The length of the CDR3 is 13 residues. Unmatched junction bases numbered 2, after V lost 2 bases and J lost 6 bases. Germline CDR1 reads LGHNA; CDR2 reads YNFKEQ.

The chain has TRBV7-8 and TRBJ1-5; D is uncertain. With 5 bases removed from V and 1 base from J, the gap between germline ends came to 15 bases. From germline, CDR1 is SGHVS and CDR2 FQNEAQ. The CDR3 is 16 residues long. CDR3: CASSLYGGPSNQPQHF. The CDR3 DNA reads TGTGCCAGCAGCCTCTACGGCGGGCCCAGCAATCAGCCCCAGCATTTT.

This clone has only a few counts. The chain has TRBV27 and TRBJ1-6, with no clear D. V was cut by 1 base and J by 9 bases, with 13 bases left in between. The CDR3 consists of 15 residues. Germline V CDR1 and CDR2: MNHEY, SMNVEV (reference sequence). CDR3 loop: CASSLLFPGSSPLHF. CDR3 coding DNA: TGTGCCAGCAGTTTATTGTTTCCGGGAAGTTCACCCCTCCACTTT.

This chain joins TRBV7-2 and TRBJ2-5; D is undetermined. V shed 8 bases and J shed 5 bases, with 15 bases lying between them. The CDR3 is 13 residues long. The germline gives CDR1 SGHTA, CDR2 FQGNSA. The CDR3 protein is CASGFLVRETQYF. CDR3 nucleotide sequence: TGTGCCAGCGGGTTTCTAGTAAGGGAGACCCAGTACTTC.

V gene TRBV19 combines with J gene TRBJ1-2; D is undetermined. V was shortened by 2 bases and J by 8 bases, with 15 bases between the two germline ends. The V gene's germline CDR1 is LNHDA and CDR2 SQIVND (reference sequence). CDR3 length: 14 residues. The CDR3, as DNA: TGTGCCAGTAGTATAAGTCGGCGGGAGGGCGGCTACACCTTC. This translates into CASSISRREGGYTF.

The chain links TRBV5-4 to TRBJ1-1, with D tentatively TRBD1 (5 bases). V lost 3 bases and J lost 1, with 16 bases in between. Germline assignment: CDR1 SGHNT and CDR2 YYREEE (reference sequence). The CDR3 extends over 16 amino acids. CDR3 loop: CASSSAGQGWNTEAFF. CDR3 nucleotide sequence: TGTGCCAGCAGCTCCGCAGGCCAGGGATGGAACACTGAAGCTTTCTTT.

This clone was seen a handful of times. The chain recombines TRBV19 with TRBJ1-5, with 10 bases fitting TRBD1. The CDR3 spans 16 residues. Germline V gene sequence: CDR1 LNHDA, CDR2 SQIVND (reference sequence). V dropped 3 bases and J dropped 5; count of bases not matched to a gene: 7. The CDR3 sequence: CASSIAPGTGDQPQHF. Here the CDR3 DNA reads TGTGCCAGTAGTATTGCCCCGGGGACAGGGGATCAGCCCCAGCATTTT.

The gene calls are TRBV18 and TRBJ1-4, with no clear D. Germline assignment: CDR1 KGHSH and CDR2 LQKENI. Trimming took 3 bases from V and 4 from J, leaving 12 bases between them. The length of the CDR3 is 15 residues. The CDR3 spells CASSPLGLNNEKLFF. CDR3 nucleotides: TGTGCCAGCTCACCGCTTGGCCTTAATAATGAAAAACTGTTTTTT.

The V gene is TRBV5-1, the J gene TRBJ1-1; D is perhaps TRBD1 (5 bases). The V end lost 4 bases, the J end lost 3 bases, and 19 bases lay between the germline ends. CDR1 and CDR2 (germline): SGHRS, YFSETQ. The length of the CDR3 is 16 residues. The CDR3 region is CASSPGGDESHTEAFF. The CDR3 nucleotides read TGCGCCAGCAGCCCGGGAGGGGACGAGTCCCACACTGAAGCTTTCTTT.

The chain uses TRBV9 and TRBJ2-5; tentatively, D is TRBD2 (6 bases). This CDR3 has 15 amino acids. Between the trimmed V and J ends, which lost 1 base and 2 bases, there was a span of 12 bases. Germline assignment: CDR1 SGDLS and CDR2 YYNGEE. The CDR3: CASSVSAGGQETQYF. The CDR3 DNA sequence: TGTGCCAGCAGCGTATCAGCGGGCGGACAAGAGACCCAGTACTTC.

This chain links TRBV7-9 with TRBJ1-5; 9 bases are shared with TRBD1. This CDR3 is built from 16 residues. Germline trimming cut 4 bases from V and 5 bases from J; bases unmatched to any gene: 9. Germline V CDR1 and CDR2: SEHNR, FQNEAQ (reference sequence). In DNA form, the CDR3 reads TGTGCCAGCAGCTCCGGATGGGACAGGGTGGATCAGCCCCAGCATTTT. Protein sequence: CASSSGWDRVDQPQHF.